This T cell receptor beta chain was recovered during a study of blood T cell repertoires in COVID-19. Study background: Both acute and convalescent COVID-19 samples were obtained from the United States, Italy and Spain. Nucleic acid was either cDNA or gDNA, and it came from T cells, B-cell-depleted T cells, or PBMCs.

As handled by the study authors: Reference gene primer amplification gave nucleated cell count estimates. Some clones are missing from TCRdb's copy, which holds only in-frame ones; the method was immunoSEQ multiplex PCR. V and J calls and clone size are copied from that table; D and trimming were computed from the DNA. The sample lists some 240,000 clones, around 80% seen once, with about 1.4% in the top ten. Trimming stripped 2 bases from V and 3 bases from J, with 5 bases between. The CDR3 has 12 amino acids. Germline CDR1 and CDR2: MDHEN and SYDVKM. This clone was seen ten or more times. V usage is TRBV28 and J usage is TRBJ2-7; D remains ambiguous. Sequences were obtained from peripheral blood. The source of this sequence is a woman between 40 and 50 years old who had recovered from COVID-19. This CDR3 is CASSLLFYEQYF. The DNA for the CDR3 is TGTGCCAGCAGTTTACTATTCTACGAGCAGTACTTC.